The 21 T cell receptor beta chains below come from one sample, sequenced in a study of T cells in Graves' hyperthyroidism and ophthalmopathy (dated by TCRdb to about 2019). The library relied on multiplex PCR. The sample was run on an Illumina HiSeq 2000. TCR beta CDR3 regions were amplified from RNA transcripts. For the first round of RT-PCR on the TCR CDR3, the HTBI primer set was used together with the Qiagen OneStep RT-PCR kit. In TCRdb, the public reads were trimmed at Q25 with fastp and aligned with MiXCR, with productive beta chains retained. One record per CDR3 amino acid sequence lists the most common genes and DNA. Present in this sample are 150,000 or so distinct CDR3 sequences, more than 20% of which were seen just once. Of the sample, 67% is held by the ten largest clones. Material: blood. The receptors derive from a woman in her forties or fifties with Graves' hyperthyroidism that later progressed to Graves' ophthalmopathy.

In its sample, this clonotype was seen many times. The chain links TRBV20-1 to TRBJ1-2, with D perhaps matching TRBD1 (5 bases). V shed 4 bases and J shed 1 base, with 22 bases lying between them. CDR1 and CDR2 (germline): DFQATT, SNEGSKA (reference sequence). The CDR3 runs 17 residues. The CDR3 sequence is CSAKPGGPGLLNYGYTF. In DNA, the CDR3 is TGCAGTGCTAAGCCCGGAGGGCCGGGGCTTCTTAACTATGGCTACACCTTC.

This clonotype was counted at least ten times. The genes are TRBV5-5 and TRBJ2-2; 7 bases agree with TRBD1. Germline lookup yields CDR1 SGHKS and CDR2 YYEKEE (reference sequence). Trimming removed 3 bases from V and 7 bases from J; junction bases left unmatched: 9. This CDR3 spans 15 amino acids. CDR3 amino acids: CASSSNRGRGGELFF. CDR3 nucleotide sequence: TGTGCCAGCAGCTCGAACAGGGGAAGGGGCGGGGAGCTGTTTTTT.

This clonotype occurred many times. This sequence joins TRBV7-9 and TRBJ2-5; 11 positions match TRBD2. The V and J ends lost 7 bases and 3 bases, in that order; junction bases with no gene match: 1. Germline V gives CDR1 SEHNR, CDR2 FQNEAQ (reference sequence). This CDR3 comprises 13 residues. CDR3 protein: CASKGLAEETQYF. The CDR3 coding sequence is TGTGCCAGCAAGGGACTAGCGGAAGAGACCCAGTACTTC.

The V gene is TRBV2, the J gene TRBJ1-1; D is perhaps TRBD1 (6 bases). V was clipped by 5 bases and J by 6 bases, with 13 bases between them. This CDR3 region has 13 residues. Germline CDR1 is SNHLY and CDR2 is FYNNEI. In nucleotides, the CDR3 is TGTGCCAGCAGTAGAGGACAGAGATCTGAAGCTTTCTTT. It specifies CASSRGQRSEAFF.

This clonotype was seen a handful of times. V and J are TRBV6-6 and TRBJ2-1; 11 bases are shared with TRBD2. The CDR3 has 19 residues. The V gene's germline CDR1 is MNHNY and CDR2 SVGAGI (reference sequence). V trimming: 0 bases; J trimming: 0 bases; junction bases outside the gene matches: 7. This CDR3 reads CASSYSTGLAESSYNEQFF. CDR3 DNA sequence: TGTGCCAGCAGTTACTCGACGGGACTAGCGGAGAGCTCCTACAATGAGCAGTTCTTC.

This rearrangement joins TRBV9 to TRBJ2-3; the D is unclear. The germline V gene encodes CDR1 SGDLS and CDR2 YYNGEE. The ends were cut back, 2 bases at V and 3 bases at J, with 10 bases in the middle. The CDR3 consists of 14 residues. CDR3 residues: CASSVESSTDTQYF. The CDR3 region has the DNA TGTGCCAGCAGCGTGGAATCCAGTACAGATACGCAGTATTTT.

This clonotype was counted a few times. The rearrangement joins TRBV2 to TRBJ2-5; no clear D gene. The CDR3 sequence is 13 residues long. V shed 4 bases and J shed 5 bases, with 11 bases lying between them. CDR1 SNHLY and CDR2 FYNNEI come from the germline V gene. CDR3 nucleotide sequence: TGTGCCAGCAGTGCATTTAGCTCGGAGACCCAGTACTTC. Translated: CASSAFSSETQYF.

This clonotype was observed at least ten times. The J gene is TRBJ1-1, the V gene TRBV7-6; D is possibly TRBD1 (5 bases). Germline V gene lookup returns CDR1 SGHVS and CDR2 FNYEAQ. This CDR3 is built from 16 residues. The V and J ends lost 4 bases and 4 bases respectively, with 19 bases between them. CDR3 nucleotides: TGTGCCAGCAGCTCGGACACCGGGACGAGGGGCACTGAAGCTTTCTTT. It yields the protein CASSSDTGTRGTEAFF. Full variable domain (rest looked up from reference TRBV7-6 and TRBJ1-1): GAGVSQSPRYKVTKRGQDVALRCDPISGHVSLYWYRQALGQGPEFLTYFNYEAQQDKSGLPNDRFSAERPEGSISTLTIQRTEQRDSAMYRCASSSDTGTRGTEAFFGQGTRLTVV.

This clonotype has ten or more counts. The CDR3 DNA reads TGTGCCAGCAGCTCGACCGGGGGGGGCCCCGCGGATACGCAGTATTTT. Translation gives CASSSTGGGPADTQYF. The chain has TRBV7-9 and TRBJ2-3; 8 bases fit TRBD2. Trimming at V came to 4 bases and at J to 6 bases, leaving 12 bases not matched to a gene. Germline assignment: CDR1 SEHNR and CDR2 FQNEAQ (reference sequence). This CDR3 comprises 16 residues. The full variable domain, rest sourced from reference TRBV7-9 and TRBJ2-3, is DTGVSQNPRHKITKRGQNVTFRCDPISEHNRLYWYRQTLGQGPEFLTYFQNEAQLEKSRLLSDRFSAERPKGSFSTLEIQRTEQGDSAMYLCASSSTGGGPADTQYFGPGTRLTVL.

This clonotype was detected a few times. The chain is built from TRBV10-2 and TRBJ2-3, with TRBD2 matching 13 bases. Trimming took 4 bases from V and 6 from J; bases not matched to a gene: 7. Germline CDR1 reads WSHSY; CDR2 reads SAAADI. This CDR3 has 16 amino acids. The CDR3 protein is CASSAGTSGTGDTQYF. CDR3 coding DNA: TGCGCCAGCAGTGCCGGGACTAGCGGGACGGGTGATACGCAGTATTTT.

This chain links TRBV7-2 with TRBJ2-2; D remains ambiguous. Germline V gene lookup returns CDR1 SGHTA and CDR2 FQGNSA. The CDR3 covers 13 residues. With 4 bases removed from V and 6 bases from J, the gap between germline ends came to 9 bases. CDR3 sequence: CASSSFNPGELFF. The CDR3 bases are TGTGCCAGCAGCTCTTTCAACCCCGGGGAGCTGTTTTTT.

This clonotype came up many times. V gene TRBV11-2 combines with J gene TRBJ2-1, with D uncertain. The germline CDR1 and CDR2 sequences are SGHAT and FQNNGV. Trimming removed 5 bases from V and 7 bases from J, with 9 bases in between. This CDR3 contains 12 residues. The CDR3 nucleotides read TGTGCCAGCAGCGTCCTAGGAAATGAGCAGTTCTTC. This codes for CASSVLGNEQFF.

The sample holds many counts of this clonotype. V is TRBV5-8 and J is TRBJ2-7; 7 nucleotides align to TRBD2. This CDR3 is built from 16 residues. Germline CDR1 SGHTS, CDR2 YDEGEE. Unmatched junction bases numbered 10, after V lost 4 bases and J lost 0 bases. CDR3 DNA: TGTGCCAGCAGCCCCAGTCTAGCGGTAAGCTCCTACGAGCAGTACTTC. Translated: CASSPSLAVSSYEQYF.

This clonotype was counted many times. V is TRBV7-6 and J is TRBJ2-1, with TRBD1 matching 7 bases. V shed 1 base, J shed 3 bases, and the junction held 6 bases outside the gene matches. The CDR3 is made up of 16 amino acids. Per the germline V gene, CDR1 is SGHVS and CDR2 is FNYEAQ. DNA of the CDR3: TGTGCCAGCAGCTTAGAGGGACAGATCTTCTACAATGAGCAGTTCTTC. Protein: CASSLEGQIFYNEQFF.

The chain carries TRBV9 and TRBJ2-2, with TRBD2 matching over 12 bases. Germline-derived CDR1 and CDR2 are SGDLS and YYNGEE. The CDR3 covers 17 residues. Trimming at V came to 3 bases and at J to 0 bases, leaving 3 bases not matched to a gene. The DNA for the CDR3 is TGTGCCAGCAGCGACCGACTAGCGGGAGCGAACACCGGGGAGCTGTTTTTT. Amino acid sequence: CASSDRLAGANTGELFF. Full variable domain (outside the CDR3, taken from reference TRBV9 and TRBJ2-2): DSGVTQTPKHLITATGQRVTLRCSPRSGDLSVYWYQQSLDQGLQFLIQYYNGEERAKGNILERFSAQQFPDLHSELNLSSLELGDSALYFCASSDRLAGANTGELFFGEGSRLTVL.

This clonotype came up many times. The chain is built from TRBV11-2 and TRBJ2-7, with unresolved D. The CDR3 sequence is 12 residues long. V shed 1 base and J shed 4 bases, with 5 bases lying between them. The germline V gene encodes CDR1 SGHAT and CDR2 FQNNGV. The CDR3 spells CASSLVQYEQYF. CDR3 coding DNA: TGTGCCAGCAGCTTAGTTCAGTACGAGCAGTACTTC.

This clonotype has a count of ten or more. This chain links TRBV3-1 with TRBJ1-2; D ambiguous. Trimming cost V 0 bases and J 7 bases, with 6 bases left between them. The CDR3 loop spans 12 amino acids. Germline V gene data show CDR1 as LGHDT and CDR2 as YNNKEL (reference sequence). CDR3 bases: TGTGCCAGCAGCCAAGATCTCTCTGGCTACACCTTC. Residues: CASSQDLSGYTF.

This clonotype was counted many times. The chain carries TRBV30 and TRBJ2-5; D is perhaps TRBD2 (5 bases). Trimming cost V 2 bases and J 9 bases, with 13 bases left between them. The CDR3 is 12 residues long. CDR1 and CDR2 (germline): GTSNPN, SVGIG (reference sequence). This CDR3 reads CAWSKSTGAQYF. The DNA of the CDR3 is TGTGCCTGGAGTAAGTCAACCGGGGCCCAGTACTTC. The entire variable domain, with the rest obtained from reference TRBV30 and TRBJ2-5, is as follows: SQTIHQWPATLVQPVGSPLSLECTVEGTSNPNLYWYRQAAGRGLQLLFYSVGIGQISSEVPQNLSASRPQDRQFILSSKKLLLSDSGFYLCAWSKSTGAQYFGPGTRLLVL.

This clonotype was counted ten times or more. V gene TRBV2 combines with J gene TRBJ2-7; 8 positions agree with TRBD1. CDR1 SNHLY and CDR2 FYNNEI come from the germline V gene. The CDR3 is made up of 16 amino acids. V was clipped by 0 bases and J by 0 bases; unmatched bases: 4. The CDR3 protein is CASSEAGTGTSYEQYF. The CDR3 coding sequence is TGTGCCAGCAGTGAAGCGGGGACAGGTACCTCCTACGAGCAGTACTTC.

This clonotype was seen a few times. The chain links TRBV27 to TRBJ2-7, with 11 bases fitting TRBD2. Trimming took 3 bases from V and 6 from J; bases not matched to a gene: 10. The CDR3 has 16 amino acids. The germline V gene has CDR1 MNHEY and CDR2 SMNVEV (reference sequence). CDR3 coding DNA: TGTGCCAGCAGTTTCCAACTAGCGGGAGCTGTAGGCGAGCAGTACTTC. Amino acid sequence: CASSFQLAGAVGEQYF.

There are many counts of this clonotype. The chain joins TRBV20-1 to TRBJ2-1; D gene ambiguous. Germline V gives CDR1 DFQATT, CDR2 SNEGSKA (reference sequence). CDR3 length: 10 amino acids. The germline V and J ends were trimmed by 2 bases and 8 bases, with 4 bases remaining between them. The CDR3 sequence: CSARNDEQFF. CDR3 coding DNA: TGCAGTGCTAGAAACGATGAGCAGTTCTTC.